The 25 T cell receptor beta chains below were found in one sample sequenced in a study of cytomegalovirus exposure and HLA in healthy donors. The PCR used 60 Vbeta and 13 Jbeta primers. Measured with immunoSEQ multiplex PCR; TCRdb has only the in-frame clones, and not every one. The data hold 65,000 or so clones, with approximately 80% observed a single time. Specimen: PBMCs. These receptors all come from a woman aged 40-49 years in good health and CMV-seropositive.

This clone came up a few times. This chain uses TRBV4-3 with TRBJ2-5, with 7 bases aligning to TRBD1. J was trimmed by 4 bases and V by 0 bases; bases with no gene match: 5. Germline lookup yields CDR1 LGHNA and CDR2 YSLEER. This CDR3 comprises 15 residues. CDR3 sequence: CASSQDPDRRETQYF. The CDR3 coding sequence is TGCGCCAGCAGCCAAGACCCGGACAGGAGAGAGACCCAGTACTTC.

The genes are TRBV7-3 and TRBJ2-3; D ambiguous. The CDR3 runs to 15 residues. The V gene's germline CDR1 is SGHTA and CDR2 FQGTGA. The germline V and J ends were trimmed by 0 bases and 0 bases, with 7 bases remaining between them. CDR3 in amino acids: CASSLTGTSTDTQYF. As DNA, the CDR3 is TGTGCCAGCAGCTTAACGGGCACGAGCACAGATACGCAGTATTTT.

The chain uses TRBV7-9 and TRBJ2-2; D might be TRBD2 (6 bases). The CDR3 totals 16 residues. V shed 2 bases and J shed 0 bases, with 10 bases lying between them. Germline values: CDR1 SEHNR, CDR2 FQNEAQ (reference sequence). The CDR3 here is CASSLIAAANTGELFF. For the CDR3, the DNA is TGTGCCAGCAGCTTAATAGCGGCCGCGAACACCGGGGAGCTGTTTTTT.

Of note for this clone: Germline is not matched at one junction end, which may reflect a read error. The genes are TRBV7-9 and TRBJ2-2; D unclear. The germline V gene encodes CDR1 SEHNR and CDR2 FQNEAQ (reference sequence). The CDR3 is 18 amino acids. CDR3 coding DNA: TGTTCCAGCAGCCTCCCGAATACTAAAACAAGGAACACCGGGGAGCTGTTTTTT. Residues: CSSSLPNTKTRNTGELFF. The variable domain in full, completed from reference TRBV7-9 and TRBJ2-2, reads DTGVSQNPRHKITKRGQNVTFRCDPISEHNRLYWYRQTLGQGPEFLTYFQNEAQLEKSRLLSDRFSAERPKGSFSTLEIQRTEQGDSAMYLCSSSLPNTKTRNTGELFFGEGSRLTVL.

The V gene is TRBV6-5, the J gene TRBJ1-5; D not resolved. The V gene's germline CDR1 is MNHEY and CDR2 SVGAGI. The CDR3 length is 16 residues. V was cut by 4 bases and J by 4 bases, with 17 bases left in between. CDR3 residues: CASSSIGARENQPQHF. In DNA, the CDR3 is TGTGCCAGCAGTTCCATCGGAGCGCGGGAAAATCAGCCCCAGCATTTT.

This chain joins TRBV9 and TRBJ2-1; 9 bases are a match to TRBD2. Germline CDR1 reads SGDLS; CDR2 reads YYNGEE. This CDR3 spans 14 amino acids. With 1 base clipped from V and 5 bases from J, the junction kept 1 base outside the gene matches. DNA for the CDR3: TGTGCCAGCAGCGTACCTAGCGGGGACAATGAGCAGTTCTTC. As protein: CASSVPSGDNEQFF. Filled out from reference TRBV9 and TRBJ2-1, the complete variable domain reads DSGVTQTPKHLITATGQRVTLRCSPRSGDLSVYWYQQSLDQGLQFLIQYYNGEERAKGNILERFSAQQFPDLHSELNLSSLELGDSALYFCASSVPSGDNEQFFGPGTRLTVL.

This clone was recorded once. The J gene is TRBJ2-2, the V gene TRBV7-9, with 9 bases that match TRBD1. The J segment lost 6 bases and the V segment lost 5 bases, leaving 10 bases of the junction unmatched. This CDR3 comprises 16 residues. Per germline, CDR1 SEHNR and CDR2 FQNEAQ (reference sequence). The CDR3 sequence is CASSPPGQGNAGELFF. The DNA for the CDR3 is TGTGCCAGCAGCCCGCCGGGACAGGGCAACGCCGGGGAGCTGTTTTTT. Full variable domain (rest looked up from reference TRBV7-9 and TRBJ2-2): DTGVSQNPRHKITKRGQNVTFRCDPISEHNRLYWYRQTLGQGPEFLTYFQNEAQLEKSRLLSDRFSAERPKGSFSTLEIQRTEQGDSAMYLCASSPPGQGNAGELFFGEGSRLTVL.

The CDR3 region has the DNA TGTGCCAGCAGTTTCACTAGCGGGGGGGCGGATACGCAGTATTTT. This encodes CASSFTSGGADTQYF. This chain connects TRBV6-5 to TRBJ2-3; 13 nucleotides align to TRBD2. CDR1 MNHEY and CDR2 SVGAGI come from the germline V gene. This CDR3 is 15 amino acids long. J gave up 6 bases and V 4 bases, and 4 bases lay outside the gene matches.

A note on this clone: Its ends do not fully match the called genes, so a read error is possible. The CDR3 here is CASIEVGGGNQPQHF. CDR3 DNA: TGTGCCAGCATTGAAGTAGGGGGCGGCAATCAGCCCCAGCATTTT. The chain combines TRBV6-1 with TRBJ1-5; TRBD1 aligns across 7 bases. The germline CDR1 and CDR2 sequences are MNHNS and SASEGT. The CDR3 length is 15 residues.

The chain is built from TRBV11-2 and TRBJ2-5; 7 nucleotides agree with TRBD1. CDR1 and CDR2 from the germline V gene are SGHAT and FQNNGV. With 4 bases clipped from V and 4 bases from J, the junction kept 3 bases outside the gene matches. The CDR3 has 13 residues. CDR3 DNA: TGTGCCAGCAGCTCATACAGGGGAGAGACCCAGTACTTC. Residues: CASSSYRGETQYF.

The chain combines TRBV12-5 with TRBJ2-7; 7 bases are shared with TRBD1. The CDR3 length is 15 residues. Germline CDR1 is LGHNT and CDR2 is FRNRAP. Unmatched junction bases numbered 9, after V lost 2 bases and J lost 5 bases. CDR3 DNA sequence: TGTGCTAGTGGTTTGTGGGGAACAGGGGCCCACGAGCAGTACTTC. It encodes CASGLWGTGAHEQYF. The full variable domain, completed using reference TRBV12-5 and TRBJ2-7, is DARVTQTPRHKVTEMGQEVTMRCQPILGHNTVFWYRQTMMQGLELLAYFRNRAPLDDSGMPKDRFSAEMPDATLATLKIQPSEPRDSAVYFCASGLWGTGAHEQYFGPGTRLTVT.

The rearrangement links TRBV7-6 to TRBJ1-1, with D perhaps TRBD1 (6 bases). V was pared by 1 base and J by 0 bases, with 6 bases between. Germline CDR1 reads SGHVS; CDR2 reads FNYEAQ. This CDR3 has 14 amino acids. CDR3 amino acids: CASSLGTVNTEAFF. CDR3 nucleotides: TGTGCCAGCAGCTTAGGGACAGTGAACACTGAAGCTTTCTTT.

This clone was seen only a few times. V is TRBV30 and J is TRBJ2-3, with TRBD2 matching 9 bases. The length of the CDR3 is 14 residues. Germline CDR1 GTSNPN, CDR2 SVGIG (reference sequence). After removal of 4 bases from V and 7 bases from J, the junction contained 9 bases not matched to a gene. The CDR3 DNA follows: TGTGCCTGGATGAGGGCTAGCGGGGCTTATACGCAGTATTTT. Protein product: CAWMRASGAYTQYF.

The chain links TRBV6-6 to TRBJ2-7; TRBD1 aligns across 9 bases. Germline V gene data show CDR1 as MNHNY and CDR2 as SVGAGI (reference sequence). This CDR3 has 15 amino acids. The V gene end was trimmed by 5 bases and the J gene end by 3 bases; junction bases not matched to a gene: 8. DNA for the CDR3: TGTGCCAGCAGTCTTGGGACAGGGAGTATCTACGAGCAGTACTTC. Residues: CASSLGTGSIYEQYF.

J is TRBJ2-5 and V is TRBV4-3; 14 bases align to TRBD2. Germline V lookup: CDR1 LGHNA, CDR2 YSLEER. J lost 5 bases, V lost 0 bases, and 5 bases had no gene match. CDR3 length: 17 residues. This CDR3 is CASSQDFRLAGGETQYF. Here the CDR3 DNA reads TGCGCCAGCAGCCAAGATTTTCGACTAGCGGGGGGGGAGACCCAGTACTTC.

The genes are TRBV11-2 and TRBJ2-4, with a tentative D call TRBD1 (6 bases). The CDR3 is 14 amino acids. CDR1 is SGHAT and CDR2 is FQNNGV in the germline V gene. V gave up 5 bases and J gave up 4 bases, with 12 bases separating them. CDR3 loop: CASSLIGQKNIQYF. In nucleotides, the CDR3 is TGTGCCAGCAGCCTAATAGGACAGAAAAACATTCAGTACTTC.

This chain connects TRBV18 to TRBJ2-3; tentatively, D is TRBD2 (5 bases). The ends were cut back, 2 bases at V and 1 base at J, with 10 bases in the middle. This CDR3 is built from 15 residues. Germline V lookup: CDR1 KGHSH, CDR2 LQKENI. The CDR3 is CASSPDGLRTDTQYF. The CDR3 DNA follows: TGTGCCAGCTCACCAGACGGACTTCGCACAGATACGCAGTATTTT.

The chain uses TRBV11-3 and TRBJ2-4, with 7 bases aligning to TRBD1. The germline CDR1 and CDR2 sequences are SGHNT and YENEEA. The V segment lost 5 bases and the J segment 1 base; nucleotides outside the gene matches: 8. The CDR3 is 16 amino acids. This CDR3 reads CASSREGAGAKNIQYF. The CDR3 nucleotides are TGTGCCAGCAGCCGCGAGGGGGCTGGGGCCAAAAACATTCAGTACTTC. Combining the CDR3 with reference TRBV11-3 and TRBJ2-4 gives the whole variable domain EAGVVQSPRYKIIEKKQPVAFWCNPISGHNTLYWYLQNLGQGPELLIRYENEEAVDDSQLPKDRFSAERLKGVDSTLKIQPAELGDSAVYLCASSREGAGAKNIQYFGAGTRLSVL.

The rearrangement uses TRBV5-1 and TRBJ1-1, with D perhaps matching TRBD1 (6 bases). Trimming left V 7 bases short and J 0 bases short, with 13 bases between. Germline-derived CDR1 and CDR2 are SGHRS and YFSETQ. The CDR3 runs 14 residues. Here the CDR3 DNA reads TGCGCCAGCTCCGGGACAACCATGAACACTGAAGCTTTCTTT. Translated: CASSGTTMNTEAFF.

This clone has a single count. J is TRBJ2-2 and V is TRBV27, with D perhaps TRBD1 (6 bases). V was shortened by 6 bases and J by 0 bases, with 14 bases between the two germline ends. This CDR3 contains 16 residues. The germline V gene has CDR1 MNHEY and CDR2 SMNVEV (reference sequence). The CDR3 loop reads CASRQSDSANTGELFF. The CDR3, as DNA: TGTGCCAGCAGACAGTCGGACAGCGCGAACACCGGGGAGCTGTTTTTT.

The rearrangement uses TRBV19 and TRBJ1-6, with unresolved D. Germline V CDR1 and CDR2: LNHDA, SQIVND (reference sequence). The V end lost 4 bases, the J end lost 10 bases, and 17 bases lay between the germline ends. The CDR3 is 15 residues long. CDR3 in amino acids: CASSRGGLIGSPLHF. CDR3 sequence (DNA): TGTGCCAGTAGTAGAGGAGGGCTAATAGGGTCACCCCTCCACTTT.

This clone occurred a few times. This chain connects TRBV23-1 to TRBJ2-7; weak D call: TRBD1 (5 bases). TRBV23-1 is treated as an ORF (open reading frame) with a function not yet certain. The CDR3 has 14 amino acids. V lost 6 bases, J lost 1 base, and 13 bases lay in between. The CDR3 region is CASRPPRQSYEQYF. The CDR3, as DNA: TGCGCCAGCAGGCCACCCCGACAGTCCTACGAGCAGTACTTC.

The chain recombines TRBV11-2 with TRBJ1-2, with D unresolved. The CDR3 runs to 11 residues. Germline lookup yields CDR1 SGHAT and CDR2 FQNNGV. Trimming took off 5 bases at V and 7 bases at J, with 8 bases between the two ends. The CDR3 DNA reads as TGTGCCAGCAGCCACGGGAGTGGCTACACCTTC. It yields the protein CASSHGSGYTF.

The gene calls are TRBV27 and TRBJ1-5, with 7 bases identical to TRBD1. V shed 6 bases and J 5 bases; nucleotides not matched to a gene: 7. Germline-derived CDR1 and CDR2 are MNHEY and SMNVEV (reference sequence). The CDR3 length is 14 residues. CDR3 residues: CASSLQGYYQPQHF. CDR3 sequence (DNA): TGTGCCAGCAGCCTACAGGGGTACTATCAGCCCCAGCATTTT.

V usage is TRBV5-1 and J usage is TRBJ1-4; 10 nucleotides match TRBD1. V was clipped by 4 bases and J by 7 bases; unmatched bases: 10. Germline lookup yields CDR1 SGHRS and CDR2 YFSETQ. There are 16 residues in the CDR3. CDR3 sequence: CASSAGTGDGVEKLFF. CDR3 coding DNA: TGCGCCAGCAGCGCCGGGACAGGGGATGGGGTTGAAAAACTGTTTTTT. Filled out from reference TRBV5-1 and TRBJ1-4, the complete variable domain reads KAGVTQTPRYLIKTRGQQVTLSCSPISGHRSVSWYQQTPGQGLQFLFEYFSETQRNKGNFPGRFSGRQFSNSRSEMNVSTLELGDSALYLCASSAGTGDGVEKLFFGSGTQLSVL.